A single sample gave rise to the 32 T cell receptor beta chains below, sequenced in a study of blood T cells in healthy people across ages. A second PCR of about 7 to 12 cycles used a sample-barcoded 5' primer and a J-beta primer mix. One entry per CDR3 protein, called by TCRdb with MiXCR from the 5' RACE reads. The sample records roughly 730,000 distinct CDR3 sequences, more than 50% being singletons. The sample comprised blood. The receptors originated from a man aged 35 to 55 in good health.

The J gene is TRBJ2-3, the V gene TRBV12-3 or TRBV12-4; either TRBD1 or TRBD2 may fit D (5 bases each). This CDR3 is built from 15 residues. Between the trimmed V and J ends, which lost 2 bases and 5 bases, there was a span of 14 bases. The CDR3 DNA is TGTGCCAGCAGTTTATCCAGAAATGGGGGAGATACGCAGTATTTT. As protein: CASSLSRNGGDTQYF.

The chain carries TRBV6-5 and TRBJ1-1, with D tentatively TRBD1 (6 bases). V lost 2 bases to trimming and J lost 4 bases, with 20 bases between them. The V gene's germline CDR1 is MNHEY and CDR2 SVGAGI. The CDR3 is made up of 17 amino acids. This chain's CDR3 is CASSYGRGRTRSTEAFF. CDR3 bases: TGTGCCAGCAGTTACGGCAGGGGACGTACTAGGAGCACTGAAGCTTTCTTT.

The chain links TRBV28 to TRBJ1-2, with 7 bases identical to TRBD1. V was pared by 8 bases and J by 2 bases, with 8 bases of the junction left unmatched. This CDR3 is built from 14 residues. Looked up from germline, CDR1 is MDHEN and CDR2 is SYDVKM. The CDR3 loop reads CASGVMTGNYGYTF. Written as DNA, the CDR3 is TGTGCCAGCGGCGTAATGACAGGGAACTATGGCTACACCTTC.

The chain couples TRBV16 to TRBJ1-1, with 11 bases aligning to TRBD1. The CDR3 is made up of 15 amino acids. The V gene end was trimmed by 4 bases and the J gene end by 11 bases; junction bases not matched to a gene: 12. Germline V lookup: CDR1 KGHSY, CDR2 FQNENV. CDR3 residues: CASSPILGTGGRAFF. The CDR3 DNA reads TGTGCCAGCAGCCCCATCTTAGGGACAGGGGGAAGGGCTTTCTTT.

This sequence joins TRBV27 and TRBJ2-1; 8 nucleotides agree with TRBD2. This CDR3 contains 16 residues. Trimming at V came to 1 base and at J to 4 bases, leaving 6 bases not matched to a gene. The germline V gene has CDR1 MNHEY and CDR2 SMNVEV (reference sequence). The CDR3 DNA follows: TGTGCCAGCAGTTTATTGGGGCGGGAGGAGTACAATGAGCAGTTCTTC. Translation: CASSLLGREEYNEQFF.

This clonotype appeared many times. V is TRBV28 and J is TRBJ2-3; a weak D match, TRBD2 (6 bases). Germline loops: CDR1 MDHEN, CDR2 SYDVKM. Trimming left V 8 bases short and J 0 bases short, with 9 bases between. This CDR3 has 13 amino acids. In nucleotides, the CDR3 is TGTGCCAGCGGACTATCTAGCACAGATACGCAGTATTTT. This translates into CASGLSSTDTQYF.

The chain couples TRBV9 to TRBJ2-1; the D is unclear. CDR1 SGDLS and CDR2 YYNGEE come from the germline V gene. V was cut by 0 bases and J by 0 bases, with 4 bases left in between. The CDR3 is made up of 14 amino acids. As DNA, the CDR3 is TGTGCCAGCAGCGTAGAAGACTCCTACAATGAGCAGTTCTTC. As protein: CASSVEDSYNEQFF.

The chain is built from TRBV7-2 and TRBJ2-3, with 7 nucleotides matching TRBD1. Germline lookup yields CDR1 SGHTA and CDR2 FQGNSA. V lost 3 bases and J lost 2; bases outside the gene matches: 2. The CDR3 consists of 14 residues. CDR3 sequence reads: CASSFGTDTDTQYF. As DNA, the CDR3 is TGTGCCAGCAGCTTTGGGACAGACACAGATACGCAGTATTTT.

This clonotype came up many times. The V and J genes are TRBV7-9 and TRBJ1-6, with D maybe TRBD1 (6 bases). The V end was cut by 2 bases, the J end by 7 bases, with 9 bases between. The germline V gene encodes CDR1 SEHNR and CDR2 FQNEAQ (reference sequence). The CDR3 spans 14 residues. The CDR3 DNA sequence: TGTGCCAGCAGCTTAACAGGGTTGAATTCACCCCTCCACTTT. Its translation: CASSLTGLNSPLHF.

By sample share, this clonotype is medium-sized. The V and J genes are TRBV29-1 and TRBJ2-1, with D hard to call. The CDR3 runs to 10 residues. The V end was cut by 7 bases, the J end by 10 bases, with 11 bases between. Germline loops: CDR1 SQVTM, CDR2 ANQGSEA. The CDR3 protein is CSGKINEQFF. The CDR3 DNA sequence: TGCAGCGGTAAAATTAACGAGCAGTTCTTC.

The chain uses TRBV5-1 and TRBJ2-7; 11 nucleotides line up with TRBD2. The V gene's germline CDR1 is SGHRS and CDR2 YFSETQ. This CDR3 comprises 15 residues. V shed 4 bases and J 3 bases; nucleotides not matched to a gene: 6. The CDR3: CASSHPGLAVYEQYF. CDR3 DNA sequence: TGCGCCAGCAGCCATCCGGGACTAGCGGTCTACGAGCAGTACTTC.

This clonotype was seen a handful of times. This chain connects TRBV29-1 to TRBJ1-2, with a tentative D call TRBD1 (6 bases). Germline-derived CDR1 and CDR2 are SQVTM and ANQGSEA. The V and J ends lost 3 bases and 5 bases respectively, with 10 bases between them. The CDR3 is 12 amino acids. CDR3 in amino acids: CSVDRGVYGYTF. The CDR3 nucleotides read TGCAGCGTTGACAGGGGTGTTTATGGCTACACCTTC. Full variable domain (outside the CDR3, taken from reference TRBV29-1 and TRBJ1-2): SAVISQKPSRDICQRGTSLTIQCQVDSQVTMMFWYRQQPGQSLTLIATANQGSEATYESGFVIDKFPISRPNLTFSTLTVSNMSPEDSSIYLCSVDRGVYGYTFGSGTRLTVV.

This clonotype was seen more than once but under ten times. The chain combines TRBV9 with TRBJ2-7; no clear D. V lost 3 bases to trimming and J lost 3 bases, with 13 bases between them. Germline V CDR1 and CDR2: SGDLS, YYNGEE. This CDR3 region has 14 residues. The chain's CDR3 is CASSATAQHYEQYF. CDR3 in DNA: TGTGCCAGCAGCGCAACGGCTCAACACTACGAGCAGTACTTC.

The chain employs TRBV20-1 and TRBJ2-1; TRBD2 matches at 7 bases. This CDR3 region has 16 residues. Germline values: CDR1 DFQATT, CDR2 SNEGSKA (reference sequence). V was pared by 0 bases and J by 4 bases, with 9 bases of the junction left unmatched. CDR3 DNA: TGCAGTGCTAGAGATGGTGGGCGGGAGTCTTACAATGAGCAGTTCTTC. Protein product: CSARDGGRESYNEQFF.

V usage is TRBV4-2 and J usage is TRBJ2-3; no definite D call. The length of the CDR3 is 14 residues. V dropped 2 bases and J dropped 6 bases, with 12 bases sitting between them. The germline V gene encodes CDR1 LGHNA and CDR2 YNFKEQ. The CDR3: CASSQNQLGDTQYF. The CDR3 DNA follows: TGTGCCAGCAGCCAAAACCAATTGGGGGATACGCAGTATTTT.

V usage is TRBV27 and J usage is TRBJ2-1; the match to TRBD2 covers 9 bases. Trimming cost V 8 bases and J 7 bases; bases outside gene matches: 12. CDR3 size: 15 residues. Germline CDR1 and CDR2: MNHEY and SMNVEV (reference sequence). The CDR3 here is CASSSGGSGSNEQFF. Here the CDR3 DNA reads TGTGCCAGCTCTAGTGGGGGTAGCGGGAGTAATGAGCAGTTCTTC.

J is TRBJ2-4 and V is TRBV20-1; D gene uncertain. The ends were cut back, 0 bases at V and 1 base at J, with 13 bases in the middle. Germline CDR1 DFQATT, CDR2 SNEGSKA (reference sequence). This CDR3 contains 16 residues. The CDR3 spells CSAREAPDLAKNIQYF. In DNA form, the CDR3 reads TGCAGTGCTAGAGAGGCCCCCGATCTGGCCAAAAACATTCAGTACTTC.

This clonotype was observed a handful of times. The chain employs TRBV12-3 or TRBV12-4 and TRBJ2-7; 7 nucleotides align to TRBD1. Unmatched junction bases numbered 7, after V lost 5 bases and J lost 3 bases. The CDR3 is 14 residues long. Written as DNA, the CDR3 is TGTGCCAGCAGTGCCGGGACAGTAGTCTACGAGCAGTACTTC. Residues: CASSAGTVVYEQYF.

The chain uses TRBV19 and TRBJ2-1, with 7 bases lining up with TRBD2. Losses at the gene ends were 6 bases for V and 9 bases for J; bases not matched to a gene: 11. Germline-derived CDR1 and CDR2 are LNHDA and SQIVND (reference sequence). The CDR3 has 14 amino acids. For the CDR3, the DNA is TGTGCCAGTAGACTTACGGGGGGACCTGGTGAGCAGTTCTTC. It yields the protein CASRLTGGPGEQFF.

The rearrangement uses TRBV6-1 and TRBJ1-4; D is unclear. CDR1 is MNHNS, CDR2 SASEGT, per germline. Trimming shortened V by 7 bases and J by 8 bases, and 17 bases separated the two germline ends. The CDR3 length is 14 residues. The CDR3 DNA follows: TGTGCCAGCATTCCTACGGGGATTCGCGAAAAACTGTTTTTT. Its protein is CASIPTGIREKLFF.

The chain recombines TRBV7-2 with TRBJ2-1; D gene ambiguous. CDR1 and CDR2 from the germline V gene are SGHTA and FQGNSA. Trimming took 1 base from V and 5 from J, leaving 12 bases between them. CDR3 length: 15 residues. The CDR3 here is CASSLVTLPNNEQFF. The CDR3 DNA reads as TGTGCCAGCAGCTTAGTCACTTTACCCAACAATGAGCAGTTCTTC.

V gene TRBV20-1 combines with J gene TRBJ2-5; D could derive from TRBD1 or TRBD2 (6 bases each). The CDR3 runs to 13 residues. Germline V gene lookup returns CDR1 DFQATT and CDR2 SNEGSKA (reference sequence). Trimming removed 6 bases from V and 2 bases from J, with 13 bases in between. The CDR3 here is CSARGDHQETQYF. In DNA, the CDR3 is TGCAGTGCAAGGGGGGACCATCAAGAGACCCAGTACTTC.

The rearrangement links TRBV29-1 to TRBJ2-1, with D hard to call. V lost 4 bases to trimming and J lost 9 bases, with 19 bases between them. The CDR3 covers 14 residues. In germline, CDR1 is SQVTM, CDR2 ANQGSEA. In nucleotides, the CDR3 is TGCAGCGTTGTTCTCGGAGACCTCTTAGGTGAGCAGTTCTTC. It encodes CSVVLGDLLGEQFF.

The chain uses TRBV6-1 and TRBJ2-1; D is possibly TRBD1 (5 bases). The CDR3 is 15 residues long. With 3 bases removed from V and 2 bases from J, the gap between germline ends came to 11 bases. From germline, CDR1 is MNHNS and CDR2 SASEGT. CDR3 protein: CASSDVQVPYNEQFF. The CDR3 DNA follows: TGTGCCAGCAGTGATGTACAGGTTCCCTACAATGAGCAGTTCTTC.

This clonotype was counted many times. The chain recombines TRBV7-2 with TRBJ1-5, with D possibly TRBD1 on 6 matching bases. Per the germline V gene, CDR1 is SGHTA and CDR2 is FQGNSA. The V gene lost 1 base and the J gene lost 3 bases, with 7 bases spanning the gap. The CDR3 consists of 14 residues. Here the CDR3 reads CASSLGQVNQPQHF. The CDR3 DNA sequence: TGTGCCAGCAGCTTAGGACAGGTCAATCAGCCCCAGCATTTT.

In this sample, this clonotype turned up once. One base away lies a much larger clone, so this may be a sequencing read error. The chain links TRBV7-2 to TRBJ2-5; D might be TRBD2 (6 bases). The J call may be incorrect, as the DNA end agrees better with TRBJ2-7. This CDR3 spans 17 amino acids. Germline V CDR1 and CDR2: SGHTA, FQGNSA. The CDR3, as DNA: TGTGCCAGCACGGCGGGAAGAGCGAGATTACCGTCGCACGAGCAGTACTTC. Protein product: CASTAGRARLPSHEQYF.

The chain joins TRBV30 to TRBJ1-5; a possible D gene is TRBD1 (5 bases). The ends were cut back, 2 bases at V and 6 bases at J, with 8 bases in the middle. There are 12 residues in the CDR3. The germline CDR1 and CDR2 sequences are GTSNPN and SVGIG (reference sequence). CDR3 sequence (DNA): TGTGCCTGGAGTCGGGACGTTCAGCCCCAGCATTTT. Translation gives CAWSRDVQPQHF.

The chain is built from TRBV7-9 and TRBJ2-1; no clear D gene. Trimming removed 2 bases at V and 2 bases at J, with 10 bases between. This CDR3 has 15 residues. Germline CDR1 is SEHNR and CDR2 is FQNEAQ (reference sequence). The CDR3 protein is CASSLSEVTYNEQFF. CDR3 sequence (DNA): TGTGCCAGCAGCTTAAGTGAGGTTACCTACAATGAGCAGTTCTTC. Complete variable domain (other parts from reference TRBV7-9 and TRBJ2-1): DTGVSQNPRHKITKRGQNVTFRCDPISEHNRLYWYRQTLGQGPEFLTYFQNEAQLEKSRLLSDRFSAERPKGSFSTLEIQRTEQGDSAMYLCASSLSEVTYNEQFFGPGTRLTVL.

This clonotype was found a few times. The CDR3 protein is CASSQERNTEAFF. As DNA, the CDR3 is TGTGCCAGCAGCCAAGAAAGAAACACTGAAGCTTTCTTT. This rearrangement joins TRBV4-2 to TRBJ1-1; D is unclear. CDR1 and CDR2 (germline): LGHNA, YNFKEQ. The germline V and J ends were trimmed by 0 bases and 2 bases, with 4 bases remaining between them. This CDR3 contains 13 residues.

CDR3 nucleotides: TGTGCCAGCAGCTTGATCGGGGTTTCAGGAGCCAAAAACATTCAGTACTTC. The encoded protein is CASSLIGVSGAKNIQYF. The chain is built from TRBV7-9 and TRBJ2-4; tentative D call: TRBD2 (5 bases). The CDR3 has 17 amino acids. Trimming took off 3 bases at V and 0 bases at J, with 15 bases between the two ends. From germline, CDR1 is SEHNR and CDR2 FQNEAQ (reference sequence).

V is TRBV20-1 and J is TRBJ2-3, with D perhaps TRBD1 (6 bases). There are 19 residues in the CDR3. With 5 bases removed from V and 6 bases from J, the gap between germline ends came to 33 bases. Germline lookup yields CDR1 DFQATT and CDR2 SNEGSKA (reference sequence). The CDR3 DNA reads TGCAGTGCTTCTTACAACCACCCGGTCACGGACAGTCACAGGGATACGCAGTATTTT. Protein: CSASYNHPVTDSHRDTQYF.

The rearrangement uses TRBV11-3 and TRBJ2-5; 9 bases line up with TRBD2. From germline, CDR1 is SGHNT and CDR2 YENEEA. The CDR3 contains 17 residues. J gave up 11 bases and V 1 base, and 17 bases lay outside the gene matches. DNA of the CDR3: TGTGCCAGCAGCTTAGGGGCGGGAGGGCCTGCATACAATGAGCAGTACTTC. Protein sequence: CASSLGAGGPAYNEQYF.